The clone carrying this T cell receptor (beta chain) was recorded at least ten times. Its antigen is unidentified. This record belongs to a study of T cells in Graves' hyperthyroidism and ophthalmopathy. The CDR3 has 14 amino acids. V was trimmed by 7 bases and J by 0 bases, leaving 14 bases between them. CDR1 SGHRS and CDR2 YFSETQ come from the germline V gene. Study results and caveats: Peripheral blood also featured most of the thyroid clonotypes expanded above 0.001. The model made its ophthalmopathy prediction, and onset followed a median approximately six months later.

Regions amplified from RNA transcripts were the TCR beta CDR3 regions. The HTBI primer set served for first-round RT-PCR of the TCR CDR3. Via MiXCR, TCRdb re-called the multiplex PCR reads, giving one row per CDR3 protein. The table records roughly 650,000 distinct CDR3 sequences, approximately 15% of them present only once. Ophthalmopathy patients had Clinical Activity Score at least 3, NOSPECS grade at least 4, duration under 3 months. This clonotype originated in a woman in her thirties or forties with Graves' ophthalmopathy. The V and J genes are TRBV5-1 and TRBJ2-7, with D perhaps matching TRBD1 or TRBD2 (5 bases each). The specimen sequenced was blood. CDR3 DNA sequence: TGCGCCAGCGCCCCCGGGGCTTTCTCCTACGAGCAGTACTTC. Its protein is CASAPGAFSYEQYF.